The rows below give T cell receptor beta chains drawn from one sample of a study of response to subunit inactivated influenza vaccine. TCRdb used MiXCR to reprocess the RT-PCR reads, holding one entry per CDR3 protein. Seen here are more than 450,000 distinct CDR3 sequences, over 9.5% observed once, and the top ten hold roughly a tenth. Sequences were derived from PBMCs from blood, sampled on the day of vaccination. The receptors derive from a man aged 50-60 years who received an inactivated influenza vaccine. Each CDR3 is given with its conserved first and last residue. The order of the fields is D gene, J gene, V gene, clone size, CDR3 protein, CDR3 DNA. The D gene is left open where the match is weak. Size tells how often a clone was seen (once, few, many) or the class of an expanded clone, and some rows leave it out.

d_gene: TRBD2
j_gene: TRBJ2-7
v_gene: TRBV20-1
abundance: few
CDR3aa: CSARYGRWDEQYF
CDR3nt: TGCAGTGCTAGATACGGGAGGTGGGACGAGCAGTACTTC

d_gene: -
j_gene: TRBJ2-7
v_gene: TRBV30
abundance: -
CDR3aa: CAWSLAYEQYF
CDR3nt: TGTGCCTGGAGTCTTGCTTACGAGCAGTACTTC

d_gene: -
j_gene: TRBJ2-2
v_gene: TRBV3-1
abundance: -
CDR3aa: CASSRGTHYTGELFF
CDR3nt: TGTGCCAGCAGCCGGGGGACACATTACACCGGGGAGCTGTTTTTT

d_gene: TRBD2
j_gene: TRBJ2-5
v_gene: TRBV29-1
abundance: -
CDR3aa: CSVEGPGGSRETQYF
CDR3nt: TGCAGCGTTGAAGGCCCCGGGGGGAGTCGGGAGACCCAGTACTTC

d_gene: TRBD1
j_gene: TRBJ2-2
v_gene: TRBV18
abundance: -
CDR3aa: CASSPSSGQGGTGELFF
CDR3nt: TGTGCCAGCTCACCAAGTTCCGGACAGGGAGGAACCGGGGAGCTGTTTTTT

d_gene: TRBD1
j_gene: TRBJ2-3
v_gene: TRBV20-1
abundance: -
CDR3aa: CSARSRGWTDTQYF
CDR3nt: TGCAGTGCTAGAAGCAGGGGGTGGACAGATACGCAGTATTTT

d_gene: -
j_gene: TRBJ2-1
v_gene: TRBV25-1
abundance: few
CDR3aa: CASSESGPQFF
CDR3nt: TGTGCCAGCAGTGAATCGGGGCCGCAGTTCTTC

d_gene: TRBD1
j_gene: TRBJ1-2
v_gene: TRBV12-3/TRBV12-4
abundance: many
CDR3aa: CASSTGQGFSGYTF
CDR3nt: TGTGCCAGCAGTACGGGACAGGGGTTCAGTGGCTACACCTTC

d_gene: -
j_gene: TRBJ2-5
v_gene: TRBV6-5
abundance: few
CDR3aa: CASSYGAVRRQETQYF
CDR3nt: TGTGCCAGCAGTTACGGGGCCGTTAGGAGACAAGAGACCCAGTACTTC

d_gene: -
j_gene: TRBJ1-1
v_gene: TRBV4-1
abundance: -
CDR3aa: CASSQFDSEAFF
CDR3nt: TGCGCCAGCAGCCAATTTGACAGTGAAGCTTTCTTT

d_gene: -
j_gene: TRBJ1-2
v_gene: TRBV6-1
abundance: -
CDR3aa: CASSIDRIYGYTF
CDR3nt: TGTGCCAGCAGTATTGACAGGATCTATGGCTACACCTTC

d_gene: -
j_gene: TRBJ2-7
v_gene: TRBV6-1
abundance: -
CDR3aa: CASSPGWRFSYEQYF
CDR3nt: TGTGCCAGCAGCCCGGGATGGCGGTTCTCCTACGAGCAGTACTTC

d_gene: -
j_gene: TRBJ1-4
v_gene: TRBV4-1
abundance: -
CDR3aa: CASSQGRGGWQKLFF
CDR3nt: TGCGCCAGCAGCCAAGGACGGGGAGGCTGGCAAAAACTGTTTTTT

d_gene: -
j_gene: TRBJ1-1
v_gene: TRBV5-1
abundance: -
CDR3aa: CASSPLPGSNTEAFF
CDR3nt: TGCGCCAGCAGCCCCTTGCCCGGGTCGAACACTGAAGCTTTCTTT

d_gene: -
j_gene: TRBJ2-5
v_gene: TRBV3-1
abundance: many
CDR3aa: CASSQTPKETQYF
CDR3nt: TGTGCCAGCAGCCAAACACCCAAAGAGACCCAGTACTTC

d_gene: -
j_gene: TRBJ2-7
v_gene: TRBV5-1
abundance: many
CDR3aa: CASSSSVGSYEQYF
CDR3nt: TGCGCCAGCAGTTCATCGGTGGGGTCCTACGAGCAGTACTTC

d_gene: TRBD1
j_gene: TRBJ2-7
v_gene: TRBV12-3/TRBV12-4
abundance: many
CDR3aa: CASTLGQIYEQYF
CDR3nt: TGTGCCAGCACCTTGGGACAGATTTACGAGCAGTACTTC

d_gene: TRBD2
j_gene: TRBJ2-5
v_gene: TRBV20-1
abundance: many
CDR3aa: CSAVLRGGGQETQYF
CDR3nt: TGCAGTGCAGTCTTGCGCGGGGGAGGCCAAGAGACCCAGTACTTC

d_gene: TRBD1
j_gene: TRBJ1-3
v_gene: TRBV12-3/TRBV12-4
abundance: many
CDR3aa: CAGDFVGQPGNTIYF
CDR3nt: TGTGCCGGGGACTTCGTGGGACAGCCCGGAAACACCATATATTTT

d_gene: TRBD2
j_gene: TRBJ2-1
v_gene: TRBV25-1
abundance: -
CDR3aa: CASSESRGASRDNEQFF
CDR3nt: TGTGCCAGCAGTGAATCGCGGGGGGCGAGTCGGGACAATGAGCAGTTCTTC

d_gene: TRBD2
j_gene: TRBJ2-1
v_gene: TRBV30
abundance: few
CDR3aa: CASRTSGRTLRYNEQFF
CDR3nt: TGTGCCTCACGGACTAGCGGGAGGACCCTTCGCTACAATGAGCAGTTCTTC

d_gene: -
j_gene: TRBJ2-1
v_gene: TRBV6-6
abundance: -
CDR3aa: CASVHYTEQFF
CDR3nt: TGTGCCAGCGTGCATTATACTGAGCAGTTCTTC

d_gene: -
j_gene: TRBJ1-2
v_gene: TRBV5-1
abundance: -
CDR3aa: CASSPDGAFYGYTF
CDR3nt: TGCGCCAGCAGCCCGGACGGGGCATTCTACGGCTACACCTTC

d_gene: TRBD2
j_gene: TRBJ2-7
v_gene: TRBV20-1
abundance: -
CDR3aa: CSGTGTSGGGEQYF
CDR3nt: TGCAGTGGGACCGGGACTAGCGGGGGTGGCGAGCAGTACTTC

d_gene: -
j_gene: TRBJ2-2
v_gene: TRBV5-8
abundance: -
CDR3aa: CASTPDPNTGELFF
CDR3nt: TGTGCCAGCACCCCGGACCCCAATACCGGGGAGCTGTTTTTT

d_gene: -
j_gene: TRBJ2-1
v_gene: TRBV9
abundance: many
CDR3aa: CASSAPSNEQFF
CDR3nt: TGTGCCAGCAGCGCCCCCAGTAATGAGCAGTTCTTC

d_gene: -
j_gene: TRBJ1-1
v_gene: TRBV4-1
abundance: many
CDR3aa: CASTPQTENTEAFF
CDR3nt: TGCGCCAGCACCCCTCAGACAGAGAACACTGAAGCTTTCTTT

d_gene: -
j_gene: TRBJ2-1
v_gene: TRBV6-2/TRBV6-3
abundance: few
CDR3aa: CASSSPRLSGSYNEQFF
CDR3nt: TGTGCCAGCAGTTCCCCCCGGCTTAGCGGCTCCTACAATGAGCAGTTCTTC

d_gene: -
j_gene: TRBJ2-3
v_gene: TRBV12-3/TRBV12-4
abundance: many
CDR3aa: CASSRVGGTQRTQYF
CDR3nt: TGTGCCAGCAGCCGGGTGGGAGGGACACAGCGGACGCAGTATTTT

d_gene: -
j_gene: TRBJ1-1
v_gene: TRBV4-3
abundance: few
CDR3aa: CASSQDPGGSTEAFF
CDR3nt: TGCGCCAGCAGCCAAGATCCCGGGGGGAGCACTGAAGCTTTCTTT

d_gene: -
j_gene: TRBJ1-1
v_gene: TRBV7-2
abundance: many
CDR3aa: CASSSQGTNTEAFF
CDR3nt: TGTGCCAGCAGCTCGCAGGGCACCAACACTGAAGCTTTCTTT

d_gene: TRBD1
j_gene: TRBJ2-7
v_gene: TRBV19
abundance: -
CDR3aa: CASSPDGQGLEQYF
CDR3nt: TGTGCCAGTAGTCCCGACGGACAGGGTCTTGAGCAGTACTTC

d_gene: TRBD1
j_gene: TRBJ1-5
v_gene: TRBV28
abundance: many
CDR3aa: CASSASGGLGSLGDQPQHF
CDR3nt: TGTGCCAGCAGTGCCTCAGGGGGCCTGGGCTCCTTGGGAGATCAGCCCCAGCATTTT

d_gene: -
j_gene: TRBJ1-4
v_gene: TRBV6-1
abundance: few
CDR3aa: CASSTQGLGEKLFF
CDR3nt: TGTGCCAGCAGTACCCAGGGGCTTGGAGAAAAACTGTTTTTT

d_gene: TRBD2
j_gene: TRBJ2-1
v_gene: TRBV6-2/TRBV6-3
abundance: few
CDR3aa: CATGTSGFYNEQFF
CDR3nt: TGTGCCACGGGGACTAGCGGATTCTACAATGAGCAGTTCTTC

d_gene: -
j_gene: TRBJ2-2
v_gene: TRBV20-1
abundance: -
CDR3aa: CSARRLLTGELFF
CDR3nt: TGCAGTGCTAGAAGGTTACTCACCGGGGAGCTGTTTTTT

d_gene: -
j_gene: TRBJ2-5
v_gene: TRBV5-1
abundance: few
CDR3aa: CASNSKETQYF
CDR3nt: TGCGCCAGCAATTCGAAAGAGACCCAGTACTTC

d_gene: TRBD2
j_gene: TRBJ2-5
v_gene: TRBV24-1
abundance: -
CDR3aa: CATSETSGSGETQYF
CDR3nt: TGTGCCACCAGTGAGACTAGCGGGAGTGGGGAGACCCAGTACTTC

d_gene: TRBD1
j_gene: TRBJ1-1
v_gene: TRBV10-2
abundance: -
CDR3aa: CASRANTGVNTEAFF
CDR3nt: TGCGCCAGCAGAGCAAATACAGGGGTAAACACTGAAGCTTTCTTT

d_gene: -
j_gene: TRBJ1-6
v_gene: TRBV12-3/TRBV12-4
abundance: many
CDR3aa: CASRIYTGHSSYNSPLHF
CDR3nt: TGTGCCAGCAGAATATACACAGGGCACAGCTCCTATAATTCACCCCTCCACTTT

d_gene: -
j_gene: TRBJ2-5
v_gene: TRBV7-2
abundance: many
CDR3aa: CASSGGPVKETQYF
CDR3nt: TGTGCCAGCAGCGGGGGCCCGGTTAAAGAGACCCAGTACTTC

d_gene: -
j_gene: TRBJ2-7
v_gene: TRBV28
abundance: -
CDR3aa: CASSFKYEQYF
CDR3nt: TGTGCCAGCAGTTTTAAGTACGAGCAGTACTTC

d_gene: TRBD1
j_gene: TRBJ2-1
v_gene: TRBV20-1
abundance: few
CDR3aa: CSASTYPGGEQFF
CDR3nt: TGCAGTGCTTCTACATACCCAGGGGGTGAGCAGTTCTTC

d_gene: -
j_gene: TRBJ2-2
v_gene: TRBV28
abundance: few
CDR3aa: CASNLSGGAGELFF
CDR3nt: TGTGCCAGCAACCTCTCCGGGGGAGCCGGGGAGCTGTTTTTT

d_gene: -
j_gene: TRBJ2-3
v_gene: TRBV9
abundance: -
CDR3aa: CASSVAGLSTDTQSF
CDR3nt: TGTGCCAGCAGCGTAGCGGGATTGAGCACAGATACGCAGTCTTTT

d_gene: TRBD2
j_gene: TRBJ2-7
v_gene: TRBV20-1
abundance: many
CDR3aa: CSAKTSGTSGEQYF
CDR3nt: TGCAGTGCTAAAACTTCCGGGACTAGTGGGGAGCAGTACTTC

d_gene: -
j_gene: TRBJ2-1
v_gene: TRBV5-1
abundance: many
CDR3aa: CASSLGLRSPQFF
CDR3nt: TGCGCCAGCAGCTTGGGGCTCAGGAGCCCCCAGTTCTTC

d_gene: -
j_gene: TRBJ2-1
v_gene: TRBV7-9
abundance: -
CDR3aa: CASSLGPASSYNEQFF
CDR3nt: TGTGCCAGCAGCTTGGGTCCAGCTAGCTCCTACAATGAGCAGTTCTTC

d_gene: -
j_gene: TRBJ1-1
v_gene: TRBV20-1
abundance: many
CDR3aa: CSAIFTRELRSRAFF
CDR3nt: TGCAGTGCTATCTTTACCAGGGAGCTACGATCTAGGGCTTTCTTT

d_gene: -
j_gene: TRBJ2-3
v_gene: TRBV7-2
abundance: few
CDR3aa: CASSTYSTDTQYF
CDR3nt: TGTGCCAGCAGCACCTATAGCACAGATACGCAGTATTTT

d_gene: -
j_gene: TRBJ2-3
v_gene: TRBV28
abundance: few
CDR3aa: CASSLVSTSPNPTNTQYF
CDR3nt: TGTGCCAGCAGTTTAGTTTCTACTAGCCCCAACCCTACAAATACGCAGTATTTT

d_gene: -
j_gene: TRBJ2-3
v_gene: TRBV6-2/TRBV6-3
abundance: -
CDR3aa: CASSTLGGSTDTQYF
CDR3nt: TGTGCCAGCAGTACCCTTGGCGGTAGCACAGATACGCAGTATTTT

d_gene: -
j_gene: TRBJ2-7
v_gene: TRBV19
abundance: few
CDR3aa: CASSMAETYEQYF
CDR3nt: TGTGCCAGTAGTATGGCTGAAACCTACGAGCAGTACTTC

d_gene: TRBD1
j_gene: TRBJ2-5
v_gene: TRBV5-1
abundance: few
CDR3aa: CASSFRDRGQTPQETQYF
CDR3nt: TGCGCCAGCAGCTTCCGGGACAGGGGGCAAACACCCCAAGAGACCCAGTACTTC

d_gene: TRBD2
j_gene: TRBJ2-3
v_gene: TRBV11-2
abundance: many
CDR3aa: CASSHPGGDTQYF
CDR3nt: TGTGCCAGCAGCCACCCGGGGGGAGATACGCAGTATTTT

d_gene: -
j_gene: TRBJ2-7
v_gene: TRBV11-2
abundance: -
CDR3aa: CASSLGQGLQYF
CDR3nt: TGTGCCAGCAGCTTAGGGCAAGGCTTGCAGTACTTC

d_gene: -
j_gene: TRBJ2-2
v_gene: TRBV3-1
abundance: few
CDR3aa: CASSQESLRLNTGELFF
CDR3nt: TGTGCCAGCAGCCAAGAGTCTTTGAGACTGAACACCGGGGAGCTGTTTTTT

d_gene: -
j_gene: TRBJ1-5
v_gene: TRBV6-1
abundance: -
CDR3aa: CASSEPKPGGVTWDQPQHF
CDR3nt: TGTGCCAGCAGTGAACCAAAACCGGGAGGAGTTACATGGGATCAGCCCCAGCATTTT

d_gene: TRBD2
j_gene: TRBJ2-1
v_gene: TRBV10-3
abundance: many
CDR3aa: CAINSGGHDEQFF
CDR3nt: TGTGCCATCAATAGCGGGGGTCATGATGAGCAGTTCTTC

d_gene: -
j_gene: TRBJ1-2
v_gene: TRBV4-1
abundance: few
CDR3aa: CASSQAGHFLGGYTF
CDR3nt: TGCGCCAGCAGCCAAGCCGGACATTTCCTCGGTGGCTACACCTTC